One sample yielded the 6 T cell receptor beta chains listed below, sequenced in a study of control samples from healthy donors and cancer patients. This table comes from immunoSEQ multiplex PCR, and its TCRdb copy is limited to in-frame clones, with some not included. The sample includes about 86,000 clones, roughly nine tenths of them seen just once. The sample was PBMCs. Receptor source: a woman between 45 and 60 years old with colorectal cancer.

The chain is built from TRBV28 and TRBJ1-6; possible D gene TRBD1, 5 bases. Germline V CDR1 and CDR2: MDHEN, SYDVKM. V lost 6 bases and J 9 bases, leaving 18 bases between the germline ends. This CDR3 is 15 amino acids long. The CDR3 DNA follows: TGTGCCAGCAGCCCTGTGGAGGGGCTACGTTCACCCCTCCACTTT. Translation gives CASSPVEGLRSPLHF.

V is TRBV6-6 and J is TRBJ1-1, with TRBD1 identical over 9 bases. Germline CDR1 reads MNHNY; CDR2 reads SVGAGI (reference sequence). This CDR3 comprises 13 residues. The J segment lost 5 bases and the V segment lost 5 bases, leaving 3 bases of the junction unmatched. CDR3 protein: CASSDRGVTEAFF. The CDR3 DNA is TGTGCCAGCAGTGACAGGGGGGTGACTGAAGCTTTCTTT.

CDR3 loop: CASSQDQRDRVTEAFF. CDR3 sequence (DNA): TGTGCCAGCAGCCAAGATCAGCGGGACAGGGTCACTGAAGCTTTCTTT. The chain combines TRBV3-1 (or the pseudogene TRBV3-2) with TRBJ1-1; TRBD1 aligns across 9 bases. The CDR3 is 16 amino acids. Germline V gene sequence: CDR1 LGHDT, CDR2 YNNKEL (reference sequence). V lost 0 bases to trimming and J lost 4 bases; unmatched junction nucleotides: 6.

The chain employs TRBV4-3 and TRBJ1-1, with a tentative D call TRBD1 (5 bases). V was cut by 0 bases and J by 11 bases, with 22 bases left in between. CDR1 LGHNA and CDR2 YSLEER come from the germline V gene. CDR3 length: 16 amino acids. The CDR3, as DNA: TGCGCCAGCAGCCAAGACGGGAAGGGGAATCGTCTGCGGGCTTTCTTT. It yields the protein CASSQDGKGNRLRAFF.

The chain joins TRBV28 to TRBJ2-7; either TRBD1 or TRBD2 may fit D (5 bases each). This CDR3 region has 14 residues. The V end was cut by 5 bases, the J end by 4 bases, with 15 bases between. The V gene's germline CDR1 is MDHEN and CDR2 SYDVKM. The CDR3 reads CASSLRDGFYEQYV. CDR3 nucleotide sequence: TGTGCCAGCAGTCTCCGGGACGGATTTTACGAGCAGTACGTC.

The CDR3 region has the DNA TGCGCCAGCAGCTTGGGTTCCCCGCTGCAAGAGACCCAGTACTTC. Translated: CASSLGSPLQETQYF. The chain links TRBV5-1 to TRBJ2-5; D is ambiguous. The CDR3 length is 15 residues. From germline, CDR1 is SGHRS and CDR2 YFSETQ. The V end was cut by 0 bases, the J end by 2 bases, with 11 bases between.